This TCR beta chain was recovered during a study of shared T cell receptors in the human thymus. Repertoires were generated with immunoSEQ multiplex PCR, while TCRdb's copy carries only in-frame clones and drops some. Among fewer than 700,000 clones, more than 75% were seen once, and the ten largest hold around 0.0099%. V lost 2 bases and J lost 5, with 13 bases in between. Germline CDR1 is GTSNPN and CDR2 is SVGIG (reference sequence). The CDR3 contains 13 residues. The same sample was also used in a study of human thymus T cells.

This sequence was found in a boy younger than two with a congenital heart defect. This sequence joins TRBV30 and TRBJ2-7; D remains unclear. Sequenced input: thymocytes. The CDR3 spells CAWSLRLKDEQYF. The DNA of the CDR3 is TGTGCCTGGAGTCTTCGCCTAAAAGACGAGCAGTACTTC.